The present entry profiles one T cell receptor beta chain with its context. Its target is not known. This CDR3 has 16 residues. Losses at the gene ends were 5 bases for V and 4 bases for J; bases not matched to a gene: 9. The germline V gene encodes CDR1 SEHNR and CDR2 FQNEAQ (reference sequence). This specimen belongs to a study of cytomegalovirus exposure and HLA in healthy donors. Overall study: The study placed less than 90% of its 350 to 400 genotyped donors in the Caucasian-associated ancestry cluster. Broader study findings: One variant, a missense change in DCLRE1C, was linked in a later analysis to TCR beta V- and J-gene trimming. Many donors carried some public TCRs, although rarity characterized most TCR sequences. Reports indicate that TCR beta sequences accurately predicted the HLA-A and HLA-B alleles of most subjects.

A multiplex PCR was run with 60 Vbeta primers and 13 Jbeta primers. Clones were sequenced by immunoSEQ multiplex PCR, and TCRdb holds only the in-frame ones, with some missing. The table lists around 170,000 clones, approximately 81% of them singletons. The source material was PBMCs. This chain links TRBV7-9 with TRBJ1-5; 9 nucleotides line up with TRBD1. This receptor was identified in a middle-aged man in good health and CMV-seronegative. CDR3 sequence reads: CASSATGTGKNQPQHF. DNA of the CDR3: TGTGCCAGCAGCGCGACCGGGACAGGGAAAAATCAGCCCCAGCATTTT.